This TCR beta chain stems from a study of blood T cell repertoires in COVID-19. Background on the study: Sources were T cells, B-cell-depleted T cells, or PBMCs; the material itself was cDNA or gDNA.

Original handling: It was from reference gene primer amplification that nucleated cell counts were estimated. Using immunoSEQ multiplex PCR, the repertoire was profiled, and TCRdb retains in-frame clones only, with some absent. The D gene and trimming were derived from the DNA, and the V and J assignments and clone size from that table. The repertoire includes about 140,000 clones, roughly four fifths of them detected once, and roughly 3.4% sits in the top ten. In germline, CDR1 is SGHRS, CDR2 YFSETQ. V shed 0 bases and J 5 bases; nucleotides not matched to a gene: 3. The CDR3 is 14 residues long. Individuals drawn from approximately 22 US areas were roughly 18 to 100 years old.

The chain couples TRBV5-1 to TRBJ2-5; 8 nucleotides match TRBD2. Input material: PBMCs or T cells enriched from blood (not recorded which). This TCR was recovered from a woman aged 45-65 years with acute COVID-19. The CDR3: CASSLVGGVETQYF. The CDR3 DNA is TGCGCCAGCAGCTTGGTCGGGGGGGTTGAGACCCAGTACTTC. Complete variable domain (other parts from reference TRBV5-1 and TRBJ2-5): KAGVTQTPRYLIKTRGQQVTLSCSPISGHRSVSWYQQTPGQGLQFLFEYFSETQRNKGNFPGRFSGRQFSNSRSEMNVSTLELGDSALYLCASSLVGGVETQYFGPGTRLLVL.